This entry lists 25 T cell receptor beta chains sequenced from one sample in a study of T-cell reconstitution after alpha-beta-depleted transplantation in children. Preparation of the TCRbeta library was carried out with unique molecular identifiers. TCRdb ran MiXCR on the PCR reads and lists one entry per CDR3 protein. The repertoire consists of 440,000 or so distinct CDR3 sequences, with roughly a tenth occurring once and the leading ten covering 4.5% to 6.5%. Sample: PBMCs from the stem cell graft donor, taken from the stem cell graft. These receptors all stem from a human donor who donated a stem cell graft to a child with acute myeloid leukemia.

The genes are TRBV7-2 and TRBJ2-2; no definite D call. The germline V gene encodes CDR1 SGHTA and CDR2 FQGNSA. V was cut by 5 bases and J by 4 bases, with 11 bases left in between. This CDR3 spans 14 amino acids. DNA for the CDR3: TGTGCCAGCAGCCCATCTTGGGGCACCGGGGAGCTGTTTTTT. This gives the protein CASSPSWGTGELFF.

In its sample, this clonotype was seen a few times. V and J are TRBV5-1 and TRBJ2-3; unclear D gene. The CDR3 length is 17 residues. The germline V gene has CDR1 SGHRS and CDR2 YFSETQ. Trimming cost V 4 bases and J 4 bases, with 22 bases left between them. CDR3 nucleotide sequence: TGCGCCAGCAGCCGATCGATGGTGGCCCTACAAGCAGATACGCAGTATTTT. Translation gives CASSRSMVALQADTQYF.

This clonotype was recorded a few times. The chain recombines TRBV5-1 with TRBJ2-2; 8 positions match TRBD2. Germline V gene data show CDR1 as SGHRS and CDR2 as YFSETQ. With 4 bases clipped from V and 4 bases from J, the junction kept 9 bases outside the gene matches. This CDR3 has 16 amino acids. The CDR3 loop is CASSERTSQGTGELFF. CDR3 bases: TGCGCCAGCAGCGAAAGGACTAGCCAGGGCACCGGGGAGCTGTTTTTT.

The chain is built from TRBV18 and TRBJ2-1, with D perhaps TRBD2 (6 bases). The germline V gene has CDR1 KGHSH and CDR2 LQKENI. Trimming cost V 2 bases and J 8 bases, with 16 bases left between them. The length of the CDR3 is 15 residues. DNA of the CDR3: TGTGCCAGCTCACCATCGGGAGTACCTGGGGATGAGCAGTTCTTC. The encoded protein is CASSPSGVPGDEQFF.

This clonotype was recorded many times. The DNA for the CDR3 is TGCGCCAGCAGCTTGGGGGCGACGGGCTACACCTTC. Amino acid sequence: CASSLGATGYTF. This sequence joins TRBV5-1 and TRBJ1-2, with D hard to call. Trimming removed 0 bases from V and 8 bases from J, with 8 bases in between. CDR3 length: 12 amino acids. From germline, CDR1 is SGHRS and CDR2 YFSETQ.

This clonotype occurred a few times. This chain links TRBV25-1 with TRBJ1-2; D is unclear. The germline V gene encodes CDR1 MGHDK and CDR2 SYGVNS. The CDR3 has 14 residues. V lost 1 base, J lost 4 bases, and 10 bases lay in between. The CDR3 nucleotides are TGTGCCAGCAGTGAATTTGGCAGCGCCTATGGCTACACCTTC. This gives the protein CASSEFGSAYGYTF.

This chain uses TRBV14 with TRBJ1-2; D is unclear. The V gene lost 4 bases and the J gene lost 7 bases, with 16 bases spanning the gap. The CDR3 is 14 amino acids. Germline V CDR1 and CDR2: SGHDN, FVKESK. The CDR3 loop reads CASSPGGRSPGYTF. The DNA of the CDR3 is TGTGCCAGCAGCCCGGGCGGCCGTTCTCCTGGCTACACCTTC. The variable domain in full, completed from reference TRBV14 and TRBJ1-2, reads EAGVTQFPSHSVIEKGQTVTLRCDPISGHDNLYWYRRVMGKEIKFLLHFVKESKQDESGMPNNRFLAERTGGTYSTLKVQPAELEDSGVYFCASSPGGRSPGYTFGSGTRLTVV.

The chain is built from TRBV20-1 and TRBJ2-1, with D possibly matching TRBD2 (6 bases). The germline V gene has CDR1 DFQATT and CDR2 SNEGSKA (reference sequence). This CDR3 has 16 residues. Trimming took off 6 bases at V and 8 bases at J, with 26 bases between the two ends. The CDR3 nucleotides are TGCAGTGCCAGCGGGCCGCGACCCAGGGTGTCACATGAGCAGTTCTTC. It encodes CSASGPRPRVSHEQFF.

This clonotype was seen at least ten times. The rearrangement links TRBV20-1 to TRBJ1-6; 7 bases agree with TRBD1. Germline V gene sequence: CDR1 DFQATT, CDR2 SNEGSKA (reference sequence). This CDR3 has 17 amino acids. The V segment lost 2 bases and the J segment 3 bases; nucleotides outside the gene matches: 10. CDR3 in DNA: TGCAGTGCTAGACCCGCGACAGGGCGACTCTATAATTCACCCCTCCACTTT. It encodes CSARPATGRLYNSPLHF.

This clonotype was recorded a few times. The rearrangement joins TRBV7-2 to TRBJ2-7; weak D call: TRBD1 (5 bases). The CDR3 loop spans 13 amino acids. V was clipped by 5 bases and J by 3 bases, with 11 bases between them. CDR1 and CDR2 (germline): SGHTA, FQGNSA. The CDR3 sequence: CASSPTTVYEQYF. Written as DNA, the CDR3 is TGTGCCAGCAGCCCCACGACAGTCTACGAGCAGTACTTC.

The chain employs TRBV7-2 and TRBJ2-4, with D perhaps assigned TRBD1 or TRBD2 (5 bases each). CDR1 and CDR2 from the germline V gene are SGHTA and FQGNSA. Trimming took 1 base from V and 2 from J, leaving 12 bases between them. The CDR3 runs to 16 residues. CDR3: CASSLGDPGSKNIQYF. The CDR3 nucleotides are TGTGCCAGCAGCTTAGGGGACCCGGGGTCCAAAAACATTCAGTACTTC.

This clonotype was picked up many times. This chain joins TRBV10-3 and TRBJ2-5; D gene ambiguous. The germline V and J ends were trimmed by 10 bases and 0 bases, with 9 bases remaining between them. In germline, CDR1 is ENHRY, CDR2 SYGVKD. The CDR3 extends over 12 amino acids. CDR3 sequence: CATTRDQETQYF. The CDR3 nucleotides are TGTGCCACCACGCGCGACCAAGAGACCCAGTACTTC.

The V and J genes are TRBV20-1 and TRBJ2-3, with 12 nucleotides matching TRBD2. The CDR3 contains 15 residues. The junction had 6 bases not matched to a gene; V was cut back by 3 bases and J by 5 bases. CDR1 and CDR2 (germline): DFQATT, SNEGSKA (reference sequence). The CDR3 coding sequence is TGCAGTGCTAGTTGGACTAGCGGGAAGTTAGATACGCAGTATTTT. Encoded protein: CSASWTSGKLDTQYF.

This clonotype has only one observation. The rearrangement uses TRBV19 and TRBJ2-1, with 7 bases matching TRBD1. With V trimmed by 1 base and J by 2 bases, 2 bases remained unmatched. The CDR3 contains 15 residues. CDR1 LNHDA and CDR2 SQIVND come from the germline V gene (reference sequence). Written as DNA, the CDR3 is TGTGCCAGTAGTATAGCCGGGACAGCCTACAATGAGCAGTTCTTC. Its protein product is CASSIAGTAYNEQFF.

The V and J genes are TRBV5-1 and TRBJ2-3, with D tentatively TRBD1 (6 bases). The CDR3 is 17 amino acids. Trimming removed 0 bases at V and 1 base at J, with 15 bases between. The germline gives CDR1 SGHRS, CDR2 YFSETQ. CDR3 residues: CASSLVDSSGGTDTQYF. CDR3 coding DNA: TGCGCCAGCAGCTTGGTAGATTCGTCAGGGGGCACAGATACGCAGTATTTT.

This clonotype was seen a handful of times. The chain joins TRBV20-1 to TRBJ2-3; the D gene is possibly TRBD2 (7 bases). This CDR3 region has 15 residues. Trimming left V 8 bases short and J 1 base short, with 19 bases between. Germline V gives CDR1 DFQATT, CDR2 SNEGSKA (reference sequence). The CDR3 bases are TGCAGTTATCGGGTTAGGGGGGGAGGCACAGATACGCAGTATTTT. This sequence encodes CSYRVRGGGTDTQYF.

The chain employs TRBV4-1 and TRBJ1-4, with D perhaps matching TRBD1 (6 bases). Germline CDR1 MGHRA, CDR2 YSYEKL. The CDR3 totals 15 residues. Trimming took 4 bases from V and 8 from J, leaving 17 bases between them. DNA for the CDR3: TGCGCCAGCAGCCTCCCGGGACAAGCGAAGGAAAAACTGTTTTTT. Protein sequence: CASSLPGQAKEKLFF.

This clonotype has ten or more counts. This chain uses TRBV4-2 with TRBJ2-2; no definite D call. Trimming took off 1 base at V and 5 bases at J, with 5 bases between the two ends. The CDR3 runs 13 residues. CDR1 and CDR2 (germline): LGHNA, YNFKEQ. CDR3 nucleotides: TGTGCCAGCAGCCAAGCCAGTACCGGGGAGCTGTTTTTT. This gives the protein CASSQASTGELFF.

The V gene is TRBV25-1, the J gene TRBJ2-2, with D perhaps TRBD1 or TRBD2 (6 bases each). The germline V gene encodes CDR1 MGHDK and CDR2 SYGVNS. V was cut by 5 bases and J by 5 bases, with 15 bases left in between. The CDR3 has 15 amino acids. CDR3 nucleotide sequence: TGTGCCAGCAGTAATCCCGGGGGCCGTACCGGGGAGCTGTTTTTT. Protein product: CASSNPGGRTGELFF.

This clonotype was detected a few times. The V and J genes are TRBV7-2 and TRBJ2-2; TRBD2 agrees at 7 bases. The V gene's germline CDR1 is SGHTA and CDR2 FQGNSA. J was trimmed by 8 bases and V by 5 bases; bases with no gene match: 5. The CDR3 spans 13 residues. The CDR3 loop is CASSPSGVGELFF. DNA for the CDR3: TGTGCCAGCAGCCCCAGCGGGGTGGGGGAGCTGTTTTTT.

This clonotype was counted a few times. The CDR3 protein is CASNSGTGFVGYTF. CDR3 nucleotide sequence: TGTGCCAGCAACTCCGGGACAGGTTTCGTTGGCTACACCTTC. This sequence joins TRBV5-5 and TRBJ1-2; 8 bases align to TRBD1. The CDR3 is 14 residues long. Trimming removed 6 bases from V and 7 bases from J; junction bases left unmatched: 11. Germline CDR1 and CDR2: SGHKS and YYEKEE (reference sequence).

This clonotype showed up just a few times. The gene calls are TRBV12-3 or TRBV12-4 and TRBJ2-1, with D perhaps TRBD2 (7 bases). Between the trimmed V and J ends, which lost 6 bases and 5 bases, there was a span of 17 bases. CDR3 length: 15 amino acids. CDR3 loop: CASSMQGGGHNEQFF. For the CDR3, the DNA is TGTGCCAGCAGCATGCAGGGAGGGGGACACAATGAGCAGTTCTTC.

This clonotype was observed a few times. This rearrangement joins TRBV25-1 to TRBJ1-6; D ambiguous. The germline V and J ends were trimmed by 4 bases and 13 bases, with 14 bases remaining between them. The V gene's germline CDR1 is MGHDK and CDR2 SYGVNS. The CDR3 sequence is 13 residues long. DNA of the CDR3: TGTGCCAGCAGTGGGACGGAAATTCACCCCCTCCACTTT. Protein sequence: CASSGTEIHPLHF.

This sequence joins TRBV20-1 and TRBJ2-1; 8 bases fit TRBD2. The CDR3 extends over 14 amino acids. Germline V gives CDR1 DFQATT, CDR2 SNEGSKA (reference sequence). V shed 6 bases and J 7 bases; nucleotides not matched to a gene: 11. Here the CDR3 DNA reads TGCAGTGCCCCAAGGTCAGCGGGGGTTAATGAGCAGTTCTTC. The encoded protein is CSAPRSAGVNEQFF.

The chain joins TRBV5-1 to TRBJ2-1; no firm D call. Germline lookup yields CDR1 SGHRS and CDR2 YFSETQ. The V end was cut by 4 bases, the J end by 1 base, with 6 bases between. There are 13 residues in the CDR3. CDR3 sequence reads: CASSESSYNEQFF. CDR3 DNA sequence: TGCGCCAGCAGCGAGAGTTCCTACAATGAGCAGTTCTTC.